The next 23 T cell receptor beta chains were all read from a single sample in a study of blood T cell repertoires in COVID-19. Using immunoSEQ multiplex PCR, the repertoire was profiled, and TCRdb retains in-frame clones only, with some absent. The sample includes a few hundred thousand clones, 80% to 90% seen only once; the top ten take about 3.8%. The sequencing input was PBMCs or T cells enriched from blood (not recorded which). The receptors were gathered from a woman aged 40 to 49 with acute COVID-19.

The genes are TRBV27 and TRBJ1-6, with a possible D match to TRBD1 (5 bases). Germline V gene sequence: CDR1 MNHEY, CDR2 SMNVEV (reference sequence). V was trimmed by 6 bases and J by 7 bases, leaving 16 bases between them. CDR3 size: 15 residues. CDR3 bases: TGTGCCAGCAGCACCCCCCTCGGGGGGAATTCACCCCTCCACTTT. Its translation: CASSTPLGGNSPLHF.

CDR3 DNA sequence: TGCGCCAGCAGCTTGGCCTTAGCGGGACCCAATGAGCAGTTCTTC. Its protein product is CASSLALAGPNEQFF. J is TRBJ2-1 and V is TRBV5-1; 8 bases map to TRBD2. The CDR3 spans 15 residues. V dropped 0 bases and J dropped 6; count of bases not matched to a gene: 5. In germline, CDR1 is SGHRS, CDR2 YFSETQ.

The chain joins TRBV18 to TRBJ1-3; D is possibly TRBD1 (5 bases). Germline CDR1 is KGHSH and CDR2 is LQKENI. V was clipped by 1 base and J by 0 bases, with 10 bases between them. The CDR3 is 16 residues long. CDR3 coding DNA: TGTGCCAGCTCACCACAGGACATTTACTCTGGAAACACCATATATTTT. Protein sequence: CASSPQDIYSGNTIYF. Full variable domain (rest looked up from reference TRBV18 and TRBJ1-3): NAGVMQNPRHLVRRRGQEARLRCSPMKGHSHVYWYRQLPEEGLKFMVYLQKENIIDESGMPKERFSAEFPKEGPSILRIQQVVRGDSAAYFCASSPQDIYSGNTIYFGEGSWLTVV.

The chain uses TRBV13 and TRBJ2-4; 12 positions agree with TRBD2. The CDR3 sequence is 16 residues long. V was pared by 0 bases and J by 8 bases, with 5 bases of the junction left unmatched. CDR1 PRHDT and CDR2 FYEKMQ come from the germline V gene (reference sequence). The CDR3 loop is CASSLGTSGRGYIQYF. The CDR3 coding sequence is TGTGCCAGCAGCTTAGGGACTAGCGGGAGAGGGTACATTCAGTACTTC.

This clone has just one count. The V call is TRBV24-1, the J call TRBJ1-5; 7 bases map to TRBD1. In germline, CDR1 is KGHDR, CDR2 SFDVKD. This CDR3 comprises 16 residues. The J segment lost 3 bases and the V segment lost 3 bases, leaving 7 bases of the junction unmatched. This CDR3 is CATSDAGGQINQPQHF. The CDR3 nucleotides are TGTGCCACCAGTGATGCGGGGGGACAGATCAATCAGCCCCAGCATTTT.

This clone was picked up a small number of times. The genes are TRBV11-2 and TRBJ2-5; TRBD2 matches at 12 bases. V lost 1 base, J lost 2 bases, and 11 bases stayed unmatched. There are 19 residues in the CDR3. Germline CDR1 SGHAT, CDR2 FQNNGV. The CDR3 DNA follows: TGTGCCAGCAGCTTAGTGAGGCTAGCGGGAGGGTCGGGGCAAGAGACCCAGTACTTC. Translation gives CASSLVRLAGGSGQETQYF.

The V and J genes are TRBV10-3 and TRBJ2-6, with 12 bases matching TRBD2. V was pared by 0 bases and J by 1 base, with 4 bases of the junction left unmatched. The CDR3 is 19 amino acids. In germline, CDR1 is ENHRY, CDR2 SYGVKD. CDR3: CAISESASGRASGANVLTF. In nucleotides, the CDR3 is TGTGCCATCAGTGAGTCGGCTAGCGGGAGGGCTTCTGGGGCCAACGTCCTGACTTTC.

The J gene is TRBJ1-6, the V gene TRBV6-1, with D uncertain. CDR3 length equals 16 residues. Deletions cut 1 base from V and 8 bases from J, with 15 bases between. Germline CDR1 reads MNHNS; CDR2 reads SASEGT. The CDR3 nucleotides read TGTGCCAGCAGTGAAGGGGCCCCATCGTCTTATTCACCCCTCCACTTT. Its translation: CASSEGAPSSYSPLHF.

J is TRBJ2-1 and V is TRBV25-1; D is unclear. Germline V CDR1 and CDR2: MGHDK, SYGVNS. The CDR3 is made up of 14 amino acids. The V end lost 4 bases, the J end lost 1 base, and 8 bases lay between the germline ends. The CDR3 bases are TGTGCCAGCAGTGGTGAGCTTTCCTACAATGAGCAGTTCTTC. This codes for CASSGELSYNEQFF. The full variable domain, completed using reference TRBV25-1 and TRBJ2-1, is EADIYQTPRYLVIGTGKKITLECSQTMGHDKMYWYQQDPGMELHLIHYSYGVNSTEKGDLSSESTVSRIRTEHFPLTLESARPSHTSQYLCASSGELSYNEQFFGPGTRLTVL.

This clone was observed once. The chain carries TRBV2 and TRBJ1-1; no clear D. Germline CDR1 reads SNHLY; CDR2 reads FYNNEI. This CDR3 contains 13 residues. Trimming shortened V by 7 bases and J by 5 bases, and 14 bases separated the two germline ends. The CDR3 region has the DNA TGTGCCAGCAACGGGCCTGGAGGGACTGAAGCTTTCTTT. This sequence encodes CASNGPGGTEAFF. Based on the CDR3 plus reference TRBV2 and TRBJ1-1, the full variable domain is EPEVTQTPSHQVTQMGQEVILRCVPISNHLYFYWYRQILGQKVEFLVSFYNNEISEKSEIFDDQFSVERPDGSNFTLKIRSTKLEDSAMYFCASNGPGGTEAFFGQGTRLTVV.

The chain carries TRBV5-1 and TRBJ2-7; 7 nucleotides line up with TRBD1. Germline-derived CDR1 and CDR2 are SGHRS and YFSETQ. The CDR3 is 18 amino acids. J lost 1 base, V lost 2 bases, and 15 bases had no gene match. In DNA, the CDR3 is TGCGCCAGCAGCTTTAGGACAGGCATCGGACTGATGTCCTACGAGCAGTACTTC. This translates into CASSFRTGIGLMSYEQYF.

The chain recombines TRBV6-5 with TRBJ2-2; 9 nucleotides match TRBD1. This CDR3 region has 15 residues. Germline V CDR1 and CDR2: MNHEY, SVGAGI. Trimming cost V 7 bases and J 7 bases; bases outside gene matches: 10. The CDR3 nucleotides are TGTGCCAGCACTACTACAGGGGGCTCGGGCGGGGAGCTGTTTTTT. Protein sequence: CASTTTGGSGGELFF.

V usage is TRBV28 and J usage is TRBJ2-1; 12 bases map to TRBD2. This CDR3 comprises 19 residues. V shed 6 bases, J shed 4 bases, and the junction held 16 bases outside the gene matches. Germline CDR1 reads MDHEN; CDR2 reads SYDVKM. The CDR3 loop is CASRSRRLAGGTKYNEQFF. CDR3 sequence (DNA): TGTGCCAGCAGATCGCGGCGGCTAGCGGGAGGGACCAAGTACAATGAGCAGTTCTTC.

The chain uses TRBV7-2 and TRBJ1-5; unclear D gene. Trimming took off 5 bases at V and 0 bases at J, with 14 bases between the two ends. The CDR3 extends over 16 amino acids. Germline-derived CDR1 and CDR2 are SGHTA and FQGNSA. The CDR3 DNA reads as TGTGCCAGCAGCCCCCGCGGACTGGATAGCAATCAGCCCCAGCATTTT. It is translated as CASSPRGLDSNQPQHF. Full variable domain (outside the CDR3, taken from reference TRBV7-2 and TRBJ1-5): GAGVSQSPSNKVTEKGKDVELRCDPISGHTALYWYRQSLGQGLEFLIYFQGNSAPDKSGLPSDRFSAERTGGSVSTLTIQRTQQEDSAVYLCASSPRGLDSNQPQHFGDGTRLSIL.

This clone occurred a few times. This chain uses TRBV7-9 with TRBJ2-7; 10 nucleotides align to TRBD1. Germline CDR1 is SEHNR and CDR2 is FQNEAQ (reference sequence). The CDR3 is made up of 14 amino acids. V gave up 4 bases and J gave up 2 bases; unmatched junction bases: 2. The CDR3 protein is CASSSGTGAYEQYF. DNA of the CDR3: TGTGCCAGCAGCTCCGGGACAGGGGCCTACGAGCAGTACTTC.

This chain uses TRBV27 with TRBJ1-4; a weak D match, TRBD1 (6 bases). Trimming took 6 bases from V and 2 from J, leaving 16 bases between them. CDR3 size: 16 residues. The V gene's germline CDR1 is MNHEY and CDR2 SMNVEV (reference sequence). The CDR3 here is CASSKQGRGTNEKLFF. The CDR3 DNA reads TGTGCCAGCAGCAAGCAGGGGCGAGGTACTAATGAAAAACTGTTTTTT.

The V and J genes are TRBV29-1 and TRBJ2-7; 15 positions agree with TRBD2. The CDR3 runs to 15 residues. Per the germline V gene, CDR1 is SQVTM and CDR2 is ANQGSEA. The ends lost 3 bases at V and 4 bases at J; junction bases unmatched: 4. CDR3 sequence reads: CSVEGLAGGGYEQYF. CDR3 sequence (DNA): TGCAGCGTTGAGGGACTAGCGGGAGGTGGTTACGAGCAGTACTTC.

This sequence joins TRBV24-1 and TRBJ2-7; 8 nucleotides agree with TRBD2. CDR1 is KGHDR, CDR2 SFDVKD, per germline. V lost 5 bases and J lost 9; bases outside the gene matches: 5. This CDR3 has 12 residues. The CDR3 is CATSALRGAQYF. CDR3 coding DNA: TGTGCCACCAGTGCCTTGCGGGGGGCGCAGTACTTC.

The chain couples TRBV18 to TRBJ1-5; D call uncertain. The germline V and J ends were trimmed by 5 bases and 3 bases, with 8 bases remaining between them. The CDR3 totals 13 residues. Germline-derived CDR1 and CDR2 are KGHSH and LQKENI. The CDR3 nucleotides are TGTGCCAGCTCAAATACAGACAATCAGCCCCAGCATTTT. Amino acids: CASSNTDNQPQHF. The variable domain in full, with the rest retrieved from reference TRBV18 and TRBJ1-5, is NAGVMQNPRHLVRRRGQEARLRCSPMKGHSHVYWYRQLPEEGLKFMVYLQKENIIDESGMPKERFSAEFPKEGPSILRIQQVVRGDSAAYFCASSNTDNQPQHFGDGTRLSIL.

This sequence joins TRBV27 and TRBJ2-1; D remains ambiguous. This CDR3 is 15 amino acids long. Trimming took 8 bases from V and 1 from J, leaving 15 bases between them. Germline V gene sequence: CDR1 MNHEY, CDR2 SMNVEV (reference sequence). The CDR3 sequence is CASRRPGGSYNEQFF. As DNA, the CDR3 is TGTGCCAGCCGCCGCCCTGGCGGTTCCTACAATGAGCAGTTCTTC.

This chain joins TRBV27 and TRBJ2-3; TRBD2 matches at 14 bases. CDR3 length: 15 residues. The germline V gene encodes CDR1 MNHEY and CDR2 SMNVEV (reference sequence). Trimming removed 6 bases from V and 5 bases from J; junction bases left unmatched: 4. The CDR3 DNA reads TGTGCCAGCAGCCATGGGACTAGCGGGAGAGATACGCAGTATTTT. Encoded protein: CASSHGTSGRDTQYF.

As concerns this clone: An end of the junction does not agree with germline; a read error may underlie this. The chain combines TRBV2 with TRBJ1-5, with 8 bases fitting TRBD1. The V gene's germline CDR1 is SNHLY and CDR2 FYNNEI. The CDR3 loop spans 15 amino acids. CDR3 coding DNA: TGTGCCAGCAGAGAAGGGACAGGAGGAGGGAAGCCCCAGCATTTT. Translation: CASREGTGGGKPQHF.

The chain uses TRBV9 and TRBJ2-1, with TRBD1 as a possible D gene (6 bases). Germline loops: CDR1 SGDLS, CDR2 YYNGEE. V was trimmed by 0 bases and J by 11 bases, leaving 15 bases between them. The CDR3 totals 14 residues. The CDR3 loop reads CASSVGTETPKQFF. CDR3 DNA: TGTGCCAGCAGCGTAGGGACAGAAACCCCCAAGCAGTTCTTC.